What follows is one TCR beta chain and its context. The specificity of this receptor is unknown. Per-base qualities were not stored, and no clone one base away is much larger. This same CDR3 is encoded by further DNA sequences in the sample. The cohort comprised some 680 healthy bone marrow donors. Cohort members were all nominally healthy when sampled, although unrecorded immune exposures were likely present. The donor was CMV seropositive and belonged to the group of more than 250 seropositive cohort members. Each donor provided a peripheral blood sample, and peripheral blood mononuclear cells were used for TCR beta sequencing. Genomic DNA extraction from the blood cell samples was performed with the Qiagen DNeasy Blood Extraction Kit. The data are from a study of cytomegalovirus exposure and HLA in healthy donors (dated by TCRdb to 2016 to 2017). Background on the whole study: In an earlier analysis of approximately 500 of the donors, approximately 260 Gb of sequence data and 90 million to 120 million unique TCR beta sequences from 150 million to 200 million T cells were reported. Class I and class II HLA loci were covered by the typing at four-digit resolution. A separate validation cohort of about 110 different subjects was used in addition to the approximately 640-subject first cohort. An early release covering over 500 HLA-typed donors comprised about 290 gigabases of sequencing data and around 80 million unique TCR sequences. Among some 410 genotyped donors of the cohort, an average of roughly 230,000 unique TCR beta nucleotide sequences was sequenced per donor, of which about 19% were non-productive. Using immunosequencing, the study profiled T cell repertoires from 500 to 800 subjects and related those repertoires to cytomegalovirus serostatus. The later analysis used no new phenotypic data to find candidate immune exposures, relying instead on TCR beta sequences and their occurrence across donors. Because of strong linkage in the cohort, four or five DR-DQ haplotypes were treated as single units for association and clustering. An earlier analysis of 450 to 750 of the donors used high-throughput TCR beta sequencing to judge whether each TCR beta V gene segment behaved as functional or pseudogenic. The aim of the study was to test whether cataloging public T cell receptors could identify signatures of past pathogen exposure. All discovery cohort repertoires had been generated using a single sequencing platform. Typing coverage varied by locus: roughly 629-640 donors for A, B, C, DRB1 and DQB1; approximately 500 for DQA1; over 600 for DPA1; around 450 for DPB1. Genome-wide SNP genotypes for about three fifths of the 666 donors were used in a later genetic analysis, which treated that subset as a discovery cohort. Of the roughly 430 genotyped donors, 65% to 90% fell in the genetic ancestry cluster associated with self-reported Caucasian donors. Donor age, sex, ethnicity and CMV serostatus were collected together with the repertoire data. The study combined high-throughput TCR immunosequencing, statistical association of individual TCRs with disease status, and machine learning to predict cytomegalovirus infection status. In a later analysis, previously published TCR beta repertoires from about 640 donors were re-analyzed and high-resolution HLA genotyping was added so that TCR occurrence patterns could be studied. Results and caveats for the whole study, not just this receptor: In a later analysis, the rate of TCR association differed among HLA loci, with DRB1 alleles having the most associated TCRs and HLA-C alleles having the fewest. Only TCR beta chains were sequenced in this cohort, and the absence of alpha or paired-chain data limited detectable features. A further reported finding was that TCR beta sequences accurately predicted the HLA-A and HLA-B alleles for most subjects in the first cohort. Because HLA typing was missing for some donors at each locus, association tests included only the typed subset. It was suggested by the authors that the approach could potentially be generalized to other disease states and immunological phenotypes. The only immune exposure information available for the cohort was CMV serostatus. The study gave a list of some 150 TCR beta chains associated with cytomegalovirus. Compared with the approximately 710-donor mean, donors in an Asian-associated ancestry cluster had fewer N-insertions in productive TCRs, according to a later genetic analysis. When HLA alleles, especially DR and DQ, strongly co-occurred, attributing TCR associations to individual alleles was difficult. A few of the identified cytomegalovirus-associated TCR beta chains were confirmed in vitro to be specific for cytomegalovirus antigens. The classifier was reported to diagnose cytomegalovirus status with high specificity and sensitivity in both the original cohort and the validation cohort. Linkage disequilibrium might explain the correlated functional status among segregating V segments, but an unknown experimental factor could not be excluded. In an earlier analysis of some 550 of the donors, most TCR beta V segments were observed in productive rearrangements about 90% or about 30% of the time, broadly matching IMGT annotations. Most TCR sequences were seen in very few donors, while some public TCRs were found in many individuals. Sequencing depth was assumed to be roughly uniform across donors in the presence/absence analyses, though that assumption may not hold. V-gene and J-gene trimming of TCR beta chains was associated with a missense DCLRE1C variant in a later genetic analysis, and the association was replicated in an independent cohort. The sequencing pipeline was judged likely to have produced a cluster of highly shared sequence variants as a technical artifact. The earlier analysis of some 560 of the donors excluded 15 to 20 rarely observed V segments, including chromosome 9 orphons, because counts were too low. A later analysis found that HLA-associated TCR beta chains were more clonally expanded and had lower generation probabilities than equally common non-associated chains. In a later analysis, several top co-occurrence clusters were reported to appear linked to parvovirus B19, influenza, CMV and Epstein-Barr virus. The 87-base-pair reads could not distinguish some IMGT-functional V segments, including TRBV6-2 and TRBV6-3, so those segments were excluded. A later analysis associated 15,000 to 20,000 TCR beta sequences with specific HLA alleles at a false discovery rate of 0.05. A later analysis found that most CMV-associated TCR beta chains appeared HLA-restricted, with HLA associations seemingly driven largely by CMV exposure.

At the junction V is shortened by 5 bases and J by 1 base; bases outside the gene matches: 0. The germline V gene supplies CDR1 MGHRA and CDR2 YSYEKL. The CDR3 starts with the cysteine, ends with the phenylalanine, and has 14 residues. The kept DNA is CDR3 alone, 42 bases in frame from the first base. Library prep was done by the immunoSEQ multiplex PCR assay. For the multiplex PCR, a mixture combining 60 forward primers for TCR Vbeta segments and 13 reverse primers for TCR Jbeta segments was used. A multiplex PCR assay on genomic DNA amplified the CDR3 region of rearranged TCR beta genes. The Illumina HiSeq System was used to sequence the amplified TCR beta libraries as 87-base-pair reads. Processing in the source paper ran as follows. A later analysis counted approximately 76 million unique TCR beta chains across the 690 or so repertoires, and 10 million to 12 million of these chains were shared by at least two donors. A nearest-neighbor algorithm error-corrected the raw reads and collapsed the reads into unique sequences, merging closely related sequences to remove PCR and sequencing errors. To assign V, D and J gene segments, CDR3 sequences were aligned to IMGT reference sequences. Each retained sequence needed at least a six-nucleotide match to both a V gene segment and a J gene segment. Rearrangements were called productive when the CDR3 lacked stop codons and stayed in frame with V and J; all others were non-productive. Following IMGT convention, CDR3 was defined as the stretch from the second conserved V-encoded cysteine up to the conserved J-encoded phenylalanine. Sequences without an unambiguous match to a single V gene segment were excluded from the earlier analysis of 450 to 650 of the donors. In an earlier analysis of around 600 of the donors, V segments were called functional above 56.7% productive rearrangements and were called segregating when the between-donor standard deviation exceeded 5%. A statistical classification framework was built for diagnosing cytomegalovirus status from the catalog of TCR beta chain sequences. In a later analysis, V and J genes were assigned by comparing TCR nucleotide sequences against IMGT/GENE-DB human TR gene sequences. The TCRdist pipeline was used in a later analysis to assign CDR3 sequences and most-parsimonious VDJ recombination scenarios. A later analysis defined each TCR beta chain by its CDR3 amino acid sequence plus V-gene family, and excluded reads lacking a unique V-gene family. A later analysis removed 600 or so highly shared, low-generation-probability nucleotide sequences to deal with suspected cross-contamination and a sequencing artifact. A later analysis calculated a clonal expansion index for each public chain from normalized within-repertoire ranks of inferred template counts. In a later analysis, generation probabilities were computed with a VDJ recombination model fitted to out-of-frame rearrangements, and the resulting probabilities were checked against IGoR. In a later analysis, TCR-TCR, TCR-HLA and TCR-CMV co-occurrence was scored with hypergeometric tests, and a repertoire-size bias correction was applied to TCR pairs. False discovery rates were estimated in a later analysis by permuting HLA or CMV assignments 20 times. In a later analysis, co-occurring TCRs were grouped using DBSCAN, with TCRdist sequence similarity added in when clustering inside HLA-allele-positive subsets. Co-occurrence clustering excluded repertoires with fewer than 30,000 or more than 120,000 public chains, plus five with anomalous nucleotide sharing. The immuneACCESS repertoire file appears here via TCRdb, limited to in-frame rearrangements. These files lack a portion of the clones; in checked studies, under half of the deficit traces to unresolved V genes, and the cause of the others is not known. The V and J calls and the clone size are those of that table, but D and trimming were determined from the DNA. The sample data list 150,000 or so clones, and around 79% of these were observed just once. Clones ranked in the top ten supply approximately 6.9% of the sample.

The sequencing sample was made of PBMCs. The TCR originated in a woman in her forties in good health and CMV-seropositive. The chain is assembled from TRBV4-1 and TRBJ2-2; 8 bases in the junction line up with TRBD1. At the DNA level, the sequence is TGCGCCAGCAGCGACAGGGGGAACACCGGGGAGCTGTTTTTT. It codes for CASSDRGNTGELFF.